This T cell receptor beta chain was sequenced during a study of blood T cell repertoires in COVID-19. Study-level background: Samples came from the United States, Italy and Spain, spanning acute and convalescent COVID-19. PBMCs, B-cell-depleted T cells, or T cells provided the cDNA or gDNA that made up the material.

In the original processing: Estimated nucleated cell counts came from reference gene primer amplification. The data were produced by immunoSEQ multiplex PCR, yet TCRdb's version contains in-frame clones alone and is incomplete. The DNA gave D and trimming, while V, J and clone size come from that table. The sample holds about 80,000 clones, 85% seen once. The ends were cut back, 0 bases at V and 8 bases at J, with 9 bases in the middle. CDR3 length: 13 amino acids. Germline CDR1 is MNHNS and CDR2 is SASEGT. The receptor was isolated from a man older than 75 with active or convalescent COVID-19. This chain joins TRBV6-1 and TRBJ2-3; no definite D call. Material for sequencing was peripheral blood. The CDR3 here is CASSEAQVGTQYF. The DNA of the CDR3 is TGTGCCAGCAGTGAAGCGCAGGTCGGTACGCAGTATTTT.